These T cell receptor beta chains were read from a single sample in a study of T cells after yellow fever vaccination. Using its own MiXCR run on the 5' RACE reads, TCRdb lists one record per CDR3 protein. The table lists 200,000 to 250,000 distinct CDR3 sequences, 2.5% to 3.5% of them singletons. The source material was CD4+ T cells sorted from PBMCs, sampled 10 days after the yellow fever booster vaccination. These receptors were collected from a man aged 18 to 35 who received the YFV17D yellow fever vaccine. Both conserved end residues are part of each CDR3. The order of the fields is D gene, J gene, clone size, V gene, CDR3 DNA, CDR3 protein. The D gene is left open where the match is weak. Expanded clones are given a class, and other clones once, few, many or no size at all.

- | TRBJ2-5 | many | TRBV5-1 | TGCGCCAGCAGCTTGACAGGCGGGGAGACCCAGTACTTC | CASSLTGGETQYF
TRBD1 | TRBJ2-3 | many | TRBV11-3 | TGTGCCAGCAGCTTACGGACAGGGGCAGATACGCAGTATTTT | CASSLRTGADTQYF
- | TRBJ2-7 | many | TRBV15 | TGTGCCACCAGCAGTTTTGACGGGATTACCTACGAGCAGTACTTC | CATSSFDGITYEQYF
- | TRBJ1-5 | - | TRBV30 | TGTGCCTGGAGTTCCGGACCCATTTGGGGTCAGCCCCAGCATTTT | CAWSSGPIWGQPQHF
TRBD1 | TRBJ2-1 | few | TRBV5-6 | TGTGCCAGCAGCTCCTACAGGGGACGCGATTACAATGAGCAGTTCTTC | CASSSYRGRDYNEQFF
TRBD1 | TRBJ1-6 | many | TRBV18 | TGTGCCAGCTCACCGTTCCAGGGGGCGGATTCACCCCTCCACTTT | CASSPFQGADSPLHF
- | TRBJ1-1 | - | TRBV18 | TGTGCCAGCTCACCCGCCCTACAAAGTGAAGCTTTCTTT | CASSPALQSEAFF
TRBD2 | TRBJ2-1 | - | TRBV7-2 | TGTGCCAGCAGCCTTTCTAGCGGGGAGGGAGATGAGCAGTTCTTC | CASSLSSGEGDEQFF
- | TRBJ1-6 | many | TRBV12-3/TRBV12-4 | TGTGCCAGCAGTATACCGAGTTCACCCCTCCACTTT | CASSIPSSPLHF
- | TRBJ2-3 | many | TRBV5-1 | TGCGCCAGCAGCTTGAATACGGGGGACACAGATACGCAGTATTTT | CASSLNTGDTDTQYF
TRBD1 | TRBJ1-6 | many | TRBV28 | TGTGCCAGCAGTTTTTTAGACAGGGACGGATCACCCCTCCACTTT | CASSFLDRDGSPLHF
TRBD1 | TRBJ2-1 | many | TRBV5-1 | TGCGCCAGCAGCGGGGGGACAGGGGCATGGCAGTTCTTC | CASSGGTGAWQFF
TRBD1 | TRBJ1-1 | - | TRBV20-1 | TGCAGTGCCCCGACAGGGCTAGGAGCTTTCTTT | CSAPTGLGAFF
- | TRBJ2-5 | few | TRBV7-2 | TGTGCCAGCAGCTTAGTCGGCCGGCGGCTAGCAGAGACCCAGTACTTC | CASSLVGRRLAETQYF